This entry is about one T cell receptor beta chain. The data derive from a study of blood T cell repertoires in COVID-19. Original handling: Nucleated cell number was recorded as an estimate derived from reference gene primer amplification. Assay: immunoSEQ multiplex PCR; the TCRdb copy retains only in-frame clones and omits some. Clonal size and the V and J genes are those of that table, whereas D and trimming came from the DNA. Of about 97,000 clones detected, approximately 81% appear once; the ten largest clones hold about 4%. The CDR3 extends over 19 amino acids. Trimming left V 3 bases short and J 0 bases short, with 24 bases between. Per the germline V gene, CDR1 is SGHDT and CDR2 is YYEEEE.

The chain joins TRBV5-6 to TRBJ1-2; possibly TRBD1 for D (6 bases). The TCR was taken from a man aged 55 to 69 with acute or convalescent COVID-19. The sample taken for sequencing was peripheral blood. The CDR3 loop reads CASSSWTASRGGPNYGYTF. The CDR3 DNA reads TGTGCCAGCAGCTCCTGGACAGCCTCAAGGGGGGGGCCTAACTATGGCTACACCTTC. The whole variable domain, remainder taken from reference TRBV5-6 and TRBJ1-2, is DAGVTQSPTHLIKTRGQQVTLRCSPKSGHDTVSWYQQALGQGPQFIFQYYEEEERQRGNFPDRFSGHQFPNYSSELNVNALLLGDSALYLCASSSWTASRGGPNYGYTFGSGTRLTVV.